This TCR beta chain was recorded in a study of blood T cell repertoires in COVID-19. Study summary: Material from acute and convalescent COVID-19 was sourced from the United States, Italy and Spain.

Deletions cut 1 base from V and 7 bases from J, with 10 bases between. The CDR3 loop spans 13 amino acids. Which cohort a participant joined came from the clinical history participants gave. Recovered Cohort 3 donors showed two negative PCRs, clearance, or symptom resolution. Under the authors' procedure: Counts of nucleated cells, estimated from reference gene primer amplification, were obtained. The protocol was immunoSEQ multiplex PCR, while the TCRdb copy is restricted to in-frame clones and leaves out a portion. The D gene and trimming were derived from the DNA, and the V and J assignments and clone size from that table. Of about 240,000 clones detected, around nine tenths appear once; the ten largest clones hold around 4%.

The chain is built from TRBV12-3 or TRBV12-4 and TRBJ1-2, with unresolved D. What was sequenced was PBMCs or T cells enriched from blood (not recorded which). This sequence was found in a woman aged 30 to 39 who had recovered from COVID-19. CDR3 in amino acids: CASSLEVGRGYTF. Here the CDR3 DNA reads TGTGCCAGCAGTTTAGAAGTGGGCCGTGGCTACACCTTC.